The present entry profiles one TCR beta chain with its context. Its antigen target is currently unknown. Per-base quality was not reported, and no clone a single base away is much larger than it. The transplants used related donors along with nonmyeloablative bone marrow transplantation, and in the human trials mixed chimerism was transient. Thawed PBMCs were FACS-sorted into unstimulated Tregs (CD4+CD25+CD127-), CD4+ non-Tregs (CD4+CD25-), CD4 cells and CD8 cells. Patients were 4 combined kidney and bone marrow transplant recipients from the ITN036ST trial, and only these trial subjects had samples available. Healthy control blood was separated into PBMCs by Ficoll density gradient and cryopreserved, and patient PBMCs were collected both before and after transplant. Genomic DNA was extracted from sorted cells with the QIAGEN DNeasy Blood and Tissue Kit for TCRbeta CDR3 sequencing. High-throughput TCRbeta CDR3 sequencing was carried out commercially through immunoSEQ, with PCR amplification with bias correction and internal controls included. In the source study's methods: Unique productive TCRbeta sequences were defined by CDR3 nucleotide sequence where primers matched, otherwise by CDR3 amino acid sequence with Vbeta and Jbeta genes. Sorting error was corrected by removing sequences shared between sorted populations at a frequency ratio of 2:1 or less, and the remaining shared sequences were assigned to the higher population. Sequences were defined as donor-reactive when expanded at least 5-fold in CFSE-low cells versus unstimulated cells and present at a frequency of at least 0.01% in CFSE-low cells. Repertoire divergence was quantified by Jensen-Shannon divergence using the top 100 TCRbeta sequences ranked by frequency. For samples with multiple sequencing runs, sorting error was corrected separately for each run before the runs were pooled. Not all clones reach the TCRdb copy of this immuneACCESS table, which keeps in-frame sequences only. Checked studies attribute under half of the gap to unresolved V genes and leave the rest unexplained. The V and J calls and clone size were taken over from that table, and D and trimming were inferred from the DNA. In this sample the table shows about 81,000 clones, 91% of which occur a single time. The ten top clones hold 1.6% of the sample.

The record originates from a study of Tregs in tolerant kidney transplant recipients (dated by TCRdb to between 2017 and 2020). For the study in its entirety: Before combined kidney and bone marrow transplantation, this study identified donor-specific regulatory T cells using TCRbeta sequencing and then followed those same cells after transplant.

Taken from the germline V gene, the CDR1 and CDR2 loops are LGHNA and YSLEER. Including the terminal cysteine and phenylalanine, the CDR3 comprises 16 residues. Only the CDR3 part of the read is kept: 48 bases, read in frame from the first base. Clipping removes 0 bases from V and 4 bases from J, with 6 as the unmatched junction base count. Overall results and qualifications from the work: Donor-specific Treg expansion exceeded global Treg expansion in tolerant patients, suggesting antigen-driven rather than nonspecific expansion. PCR primers changed over time for some patients, so nucleotide-level comparison across those patients' samples was not possible. The study was limited by small patient numbers, and the findings need validation in larger populations and under other immunosuppression protocols. Biological reproducibility was not directly addressed, though technical replication error appeared minimal. Expanding Tregs with activated donor B cells appeared to identify the most biologically relevant and donor-specific TCRbeta repertoire.

The sequenced sample was CD4+ T cells from blood (PBMCs), obtained 24 months after the transplant. This receptor was obtained from a human patient who received a combined kidney and bone marrow transplant. Where a transplant has occurred, the graft donor may have supplied some of the T cells. The V and J segments used are TRBV4-3 and TRBJ1-2, with 9 middle bases fitting TRBD1. CDR3 protein: CASSQDWTGALYGYTF. The DNA sequence is as follows: TGCGCCAGCAGCCAAGATTGGACAGGGGCACTCTATGGCTACACCTTC.